Shown below are 22 T cell receptor beta chains from a single sample sequenced in a study of blood T cells in healthy people across ages. With a J-beta primer mix and a sample-barcoded 5' primer, a second PCR ran about 7 to 12 cycles. TCRdb called the 5' RACE reads again in MiXCR, with one record for every CDR3 protein. The table lists about 1,400,000 distinct CDR3 sequences, around two fifths of them singletons. The sequenced material came from blood. These receptors were collected from a woman aged 18-29 years in good health.

CDR3 coding DNA: TGCGCCAGCAGAGATTTGGCGGGGAGTTTGAACTATGGCTACACCTTC. Translated, it gives CASRDLAGSLNYGYTF. This sequence joins TRBV4-1 and TRBJ1-2; D is undetermined. The CDR3 consists of 16 residues. V gave up 6 bases and J gave up 2 bases, with 19 bases separating them. CDR1 MGHRA and CDR2 YSYEKL come from the germline V gene.

The chain combines TRBV12-3 or TRBV12-4 with TRBJ1-2; D remains ambiguous. This CDR3 has 13 amino acids. Deletions cut 6 bases from V and 2 bases from J, with 10 bases between. The CDR3 coding sequence is TGTGCCAGCAGGGAAGCAGTAAACTATGGCTACACCTTC. This sequence encodes CASREAVNYGYTF.

In its sample, this clonotype was seen a few times. The chain recombines TRBV7-2 with TRBJ2-5; D gene ambiguous. Germline CDR1 reads SGHTA; CDR2 reads FQGNSA. Between the trimmed V and J ends, which lost 0 bases and 1 base, there was a span of 12 bases. The CDR3 has 16 residues. CDR3 sequence reads: CASSLAAGDLQETQYF. CDR3 DNA: TGTGCCAGCAGCTTAGCGGCTGGCGACCTCCAAGAGACCCAGTACTTC.

The table lists this clonotype with a few counts. The V and J genes are TRBV10-2 and TRBJ2-7; 8 bases align to TRBD2. Germline CDR1 is WSHSY and CDR2 is SAAADI. The junction had 4 bases not matched to a gene; V was cut back by 6 bases and J by 0 bases. CDR3 length equals 14 residues. CDR3 amino acids: CASRVAGLSYEQYF. The CDR3 region has the DNA TGCGCCAGCAGGGTAGCGGGGCTCTCCTACGAGCAGTACTTC.

The chain carries TRBV6-5 and TRBJ1-2; the D gene is possibly TRBD1 (5 bases). This CDR3 is built from 13 residues. CDR1 is MNHEY and CDR2 is SVGAGI in the germline V gene. V was trimmed by 4 bases and J by 4 bases, leaving 10 bases between them. CDR3 region: CASSSTGPYGYTF. The CDR3 DNA is TGTGCCAGCAGTTCAACGGGACCCTATGGCTACACCTTC.

CDR3 DNA sequence: TGTGCCAGCAGTTTAGGAGGGGCAGGGAACGAGCAGTACTTC. The encoded protein is CASSLGGAGNEQYF. The rearrangement links TRBV28 to TRBJ2-7; D is perhaps TRBD2 (6 bases). Deletions cut 2 bases from V and 5 bases from J, with 13 bases between. Per the germline V gene, CDR1 is MDHEN and CDR2 is SYDVKM. There are 14 residues in the CDR3.

The chain recombines TRBV12-3 or TRBV12-4 with TRBJ1-5; weak D call: TRBD1 (5 bases). Trimming stripped 0 bases from V and 4 bases from J, with 13 bases between. The CDR3 has 16 residues. The CDR3 region is CASSLAGAQGNQPQHF. CDR3 nucleotide sequence: TGTGCCAGCAGTTTAGCCGGGGCTCAAGGTAATCAGCCCCAGCATTTT.

This chain joins TRBV9 and TRBJ2-7; 8 positions agree with TRBD1. The V gene end was trimmed by 4 bases and the J gene end by 7 bases; junction bases not matched to a gene: 7. The CDR3 is made up of 13 amino acids. Germline V gene sequence: CDR1 SGDLS, CDR2 YYNGEE. The CDR3 spells CASSQGANGEQYF. The CDR3 DNA reads TGTGCCAGCAGCCAGGGGGCCAACGGGGAGCAGTACTTC.

This chain connects TRBV12-3 or TRBV12-4 to TRBJ2-7; D is uncertain. The CDR3 covers 14 residues. Trimming took off 2 bases at V and 1 base at J, with 9 bases between the two ends. DNA of the CDR3: TGTGCCAGCAGTTTATCTGCGAGATCCTACGAGCAGTACTTC. It yields the protein CASSLSARSYEQYF.

V is TRBV6-2 or TRBV6-3 and J is TRBJ2-5; TRBD1 agrees at 9 bases. The end of the DNA fits TRBJ2-1 better, so the J call may be wrong. CDR1 and CDR2 from the germline V gene are MNHEY and SVGEGT. CDR3 length: 15 residues. The CDR3 DNA is TGTGCCAGCAGTTACGGGACAGGGCACCAAGAGACCCAGTTCTTC. This translates into CASSYGTGHQETQFF.

The chain carries TRBV29-1 and TRBJ1-2, with no clear D. CDR1 SQVTM and CDR2 ANQGSEA come from the germline V gene. CDR3 length: 13 residues. V lost 7 bases and J 1 base, leaving 13 bases between the germline ends. CDR3 sequence (DNA): TGCAGCGGCGGCCAGATGAGTAACTATGGCTACACCTTC. This encodes CSGGQMSNYGYTF.

This chain links TRBV11-2 with TRBJ1-4; D gene ambiguous. This CDR3 is 13 amino acids long. Germline V gives CDR1 SGHAT, CDR2 FQNNGV. Trimming took 5 bases from V and 8 from J, leaving 12 bases between them. CDR3 protein: CASSRSGGEKLFF. As DNA, the CDR3 is TGTGCCAGCAGCCGCTCCGGAGGGGAAAAACTGTTTTTT.

The chain links TRBV5-1 to TRBJ2-1; 9 nucleotides agree with TRBD1. The CDR3 is 16 residues long. Germline trimming cut 3 bases from V and 1 base from J; bases unmatched to any gene: 5. CDR1 and CDR2 from the germline V gene are SGHRS and YFSETQ. The CDR3 DNA sequence: TGCGCCAGCAGCTACGAGACAGGGGGGTCCTACAATGAGCAGTTCTTC. Translating it yields CASSYETGGSYNEQFF.

This clonotype occurred many times. The chain is built from TRBV6-5 and TRBJ1-1; 9 nucleotides agree with TRBD1. V was clipped by 6 bases and J by 4 bases; unmatched bases: 3. This CDR3 has 13 amino acids. Germline-derived CDR1 and CDR2 are MNHEY and SVGAGI. This CDR3 is CASRRQGGTEAFF. For the CDR3, the DNA is TGTGCCAGCAGACGACAGGGGGGCACTGAAGCTTTCTTT.

This clonotype was detected only a few times. This chain connects TRBV12-3 or TRBV12-4 to TRBJ2-2; tentatively, D is TRBD1 (6 bases). The CDR3 consists of 14 residues. V was clipped by 8 bases and J by 7 bases, with 17 bases between them. The DNA of the CDR3 is TGTGCCAGCGGACAACTAGGGGGAAACGGGGAGCTGTTTTTT. Its protein is CASGQLGGNGELFF.

V and J are TRBV7-2 and TRBJ2-7; 9 bases agree with TRBD1. CDR3 length: 15 amino acids. Per the germline V gene, CDR1 is SGHTA and CDR2 is FQGNSA. The V gene end was trimmed by 1 base and the J gene end by 10 bases; junction bases not matched to a gene: 11. The CDR3 loop is CASSLGDRVSEVQYF. CDR3 DNA: TGTGCCAGCAGCTTAGGGGACAGGGTGTCGGAGGTCCAGTACTTC.

This clonotype was seen more than once but under ten times. The chain carries TRBV6-1 and TRBJ2-6; D might be TRBD1 (5 bases). Germline V lookup: CDR1 MNHNS, CDR2 SASEGT. The CDR3 sequence is 15 residues long. V lost 6 bases, J lost 4 bases, and 13 bases lay in between. The CDR3 loop reads CASRTQGSGANVLTF. For the CDR3, the DNA is TGTGCCAGCAGGACTCAGGGTTCAGGGGCCAACGTCCTGACTTTC.

The CDR3 DNA reads TGTGCCAGCAGTAACCCAGCCAACATTCAGTACTTC. Its translation: CASSNPANIQYF. J is TRBJ2-4 and V is TRBV12-3 or TRBV12-4; D remains ambiguous. V was clipped by 5 bases and J by 7 bases, with 9 bases between them. This CDR3 is 12 amino acids long.

The chain joins TRBV6-2 or TRBV6-3 to TRBJ2-3, with 10 bases aligning to TRBD2. With V trimmed by 4 bases and J by 8 bases, 12 bases remained unmatched. The CDR3 covers 16 residues. Germline lookup yields CDR1 MNHEY and CDR2 SVGEGT. This CDR3 reads CASSSQREGPGSTQYF. For the CDR3, the DNA is TGTGCCAGCAGTTCTCAGCGGGAGGGCCCGGGATCTACGCAGTATTTT.

This clonotype turned up a few times. The DNA for the CDR3 is TGCGCCAGCAGTGGGCGGGGGTTGGAGGAGCAGTACTTC. Protein product: CASSGRGLEEQYF. V gene TRBV5-1 combines with J gene TRBJ2-7; 7 bases map to TRBD2. The trim removed 5 bases at V and 7 bases at J, leaving 9 bases unmatched. Germline CDR1 and CDR2: SGHRS and YFSETQ. The CDR3 length is 13 residues.

This clonotype was seen more than once but under ten times. The chain uses TRBV28 and TRBJ2-3; D call uncertain. The length of the CDR3 is 11 residues. CDR1 is MDHEN, CDR2 SYDVKM, per germline. Trimming stripped 7 bases from V and 3 bases from J, with 5 bases between. The CDR3 DNA is TGTGCCAGCATGTTTACAGATACGCAGTATTTT. Protein product: CASMFTDTQYF.

This clonotype has just a few counts. The CDR3 loop reads CASLPTGGSTEAFF. CDR3 nucleotides: TGTGCCAGCCTCCCGACAGGGGGCAGCACTGAAGCTTTCTTT. The chain joins TRBV12-3 or TRBV12-4 to TRBJ1-1; 10 bases agree with TRBD1. CDR3 length equals 14 residues. V lost 8 bases to trimming and J lost 4 bases; unmatched junction nucleotides: 7.